This TCR beta chain was sequenced for a study of CD8 T cells in ankylosing spondylitis. Trimming removed 5 bases at V and 0 bases at J, with 11 bases between. This CDR3 is built from 15 residues. Looked up from germline, CDR1 is SGHRS and CDR2 is YFSETQ. The authors made TCR beta libraries by quantitative 5'-RACE with molecular barcodes. TCRdb processed the 5' RACE reads anew with MiXCR; each CDR3 protein has one entry. Here the sample spans fewer than 450,000 distinct CDR3 sequences, 15% to 20% being singletons. Findings and caveats of the study: Ankylosing spondylitis blood appeared to be characterized by a TCR beta motif of under 10 highly homologous variants. Disease-linked clones bore a CD8+ phenotype, appearing relatively rarely in peripheral blood. Some motif variants were previously reported in reactive arthritis synovial fluid and blood. Matched ankylosing spondylitis synovial fluid reportedly contained a significantly enriched population of disease-linked clones.

This clonotype was counted ten times or more. The antigen is not known. Sequenced material: blood, either unsorted or a sorted T cell fraction (not recorded which). The receptor was derived from a male donor with ankylosing spondylitis. V and J are TRBV5-1 and TRBJ1-4; D might be TRBD1 (5 bases). CDR3 in amino acids: CASRGAAATNEKLFF. CDR3 DNA: TGCGCCAGCAGAGGGGCAGCCGCAACTAATGAAAAACTGTTTTTT.